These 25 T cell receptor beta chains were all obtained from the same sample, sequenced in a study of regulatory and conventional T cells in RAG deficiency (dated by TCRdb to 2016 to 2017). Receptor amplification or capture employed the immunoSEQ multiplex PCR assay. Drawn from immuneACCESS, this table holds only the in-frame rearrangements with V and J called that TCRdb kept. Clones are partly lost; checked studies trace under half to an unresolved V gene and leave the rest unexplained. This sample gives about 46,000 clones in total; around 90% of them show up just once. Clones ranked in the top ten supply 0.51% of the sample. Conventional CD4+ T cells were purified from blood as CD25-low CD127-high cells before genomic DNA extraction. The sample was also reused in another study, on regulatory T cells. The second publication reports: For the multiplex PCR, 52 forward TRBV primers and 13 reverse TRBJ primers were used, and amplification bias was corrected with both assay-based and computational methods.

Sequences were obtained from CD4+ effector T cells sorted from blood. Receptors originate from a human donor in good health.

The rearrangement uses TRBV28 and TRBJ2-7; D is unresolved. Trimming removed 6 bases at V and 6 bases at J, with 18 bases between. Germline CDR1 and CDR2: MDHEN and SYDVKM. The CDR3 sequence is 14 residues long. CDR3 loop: CASSRAGDLGEQYF. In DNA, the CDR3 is TGTGCCAGCAGCAGAGCAGGAGACCTAGGCGAGCAGTACTTC.

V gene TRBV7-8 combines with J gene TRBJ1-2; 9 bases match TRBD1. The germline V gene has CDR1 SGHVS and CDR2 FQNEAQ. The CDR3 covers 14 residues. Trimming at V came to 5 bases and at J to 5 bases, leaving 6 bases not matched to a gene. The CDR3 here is CASSPIGTGYGYTF. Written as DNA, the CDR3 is TGTGCCAGCAGCCCCATTGGGACAGGGTATGGCTACACCTTC.

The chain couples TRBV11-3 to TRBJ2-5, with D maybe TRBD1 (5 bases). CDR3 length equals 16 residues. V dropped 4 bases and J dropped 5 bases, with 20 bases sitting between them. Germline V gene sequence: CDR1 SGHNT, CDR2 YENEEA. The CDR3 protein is CASSYPRGQGGETQYF. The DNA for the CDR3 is TGTGCCAGCAGCTACCCGAGAGGCCAGGGCGGTGAGACCCAGTACTTC.

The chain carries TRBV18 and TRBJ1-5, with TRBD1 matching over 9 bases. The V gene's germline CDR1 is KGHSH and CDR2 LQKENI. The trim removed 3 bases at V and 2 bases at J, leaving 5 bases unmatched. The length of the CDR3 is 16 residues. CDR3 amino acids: CASSPGTGNGNQPQHF. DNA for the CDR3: TGTGCCAGCTCACCGGGGACAGGGAACGGCAATCAGCCCCAGCATTTT.

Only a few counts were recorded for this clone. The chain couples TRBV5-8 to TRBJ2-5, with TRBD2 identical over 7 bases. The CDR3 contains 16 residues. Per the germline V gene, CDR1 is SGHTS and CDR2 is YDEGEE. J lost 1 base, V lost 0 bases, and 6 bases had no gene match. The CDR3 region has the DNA TGTGCCAGCAGCTTGGGGAACGGGGGGACCCAAGAGACCCAGTACTTC. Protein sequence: CASSLGNGGTQETQYF.

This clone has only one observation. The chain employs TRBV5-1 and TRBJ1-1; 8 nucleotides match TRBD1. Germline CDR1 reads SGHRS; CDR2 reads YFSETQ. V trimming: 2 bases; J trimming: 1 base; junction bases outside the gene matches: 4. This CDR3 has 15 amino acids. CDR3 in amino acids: CASSLGQGSNTEAFF. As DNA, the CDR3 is TGCGCCAGCAGCTTAGGACAGGGATCGAACACTGAAGCTTTCTTT.

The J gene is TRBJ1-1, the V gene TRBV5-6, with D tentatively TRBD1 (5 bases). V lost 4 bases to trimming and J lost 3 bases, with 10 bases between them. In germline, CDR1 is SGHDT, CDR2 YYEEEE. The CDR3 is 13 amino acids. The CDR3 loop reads CASSPTGYTEAFF. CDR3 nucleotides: TGTGCCAGCAGCCCTACAGGATACACTGAAGCTTTCTTT.

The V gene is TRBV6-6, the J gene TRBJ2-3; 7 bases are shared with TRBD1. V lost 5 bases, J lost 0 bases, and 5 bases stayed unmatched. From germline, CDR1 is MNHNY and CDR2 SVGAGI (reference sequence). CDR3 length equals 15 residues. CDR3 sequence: CASSDRDSSTDTQYF. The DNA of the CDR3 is TGTGCCAGCAGTGACAGGGATTCTAGCACAGATACGCAGTATTTT.

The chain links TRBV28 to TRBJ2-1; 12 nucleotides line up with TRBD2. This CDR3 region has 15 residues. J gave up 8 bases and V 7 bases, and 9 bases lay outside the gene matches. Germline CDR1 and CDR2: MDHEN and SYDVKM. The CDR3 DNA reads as TGTGCCAGCACCGGACTAGCGGGAAGTGGCGATGAGCAGTTCTTC. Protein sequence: CASTGLAGSGDEQFF.

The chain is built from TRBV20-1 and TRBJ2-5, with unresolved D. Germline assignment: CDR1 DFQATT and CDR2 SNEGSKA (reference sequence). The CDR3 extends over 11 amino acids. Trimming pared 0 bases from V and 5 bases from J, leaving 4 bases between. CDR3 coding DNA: TGCAGTGCTAGAGACTGGGAGACCCAGTACTTC. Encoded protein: CSARDWETQYF.

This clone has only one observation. CDR3 amino acids: CASSPFSGRGVGEQYF. The CDR3 bases are TGTGCCAGCTCACCCTTTAGCGGGAGAGGGGTTGGAGAGCAGTACTTC. The chain employs TRBV18 and TRBJ2-7; 9 nucleotides match TRBD2. The CDR3 contains 16 residues. Unmatched junction bases numbered 13, after V lost 3 bases and J lost 7 bases. Germline V lookup: CDR1 KGHSH, CDR2 LQKENI.

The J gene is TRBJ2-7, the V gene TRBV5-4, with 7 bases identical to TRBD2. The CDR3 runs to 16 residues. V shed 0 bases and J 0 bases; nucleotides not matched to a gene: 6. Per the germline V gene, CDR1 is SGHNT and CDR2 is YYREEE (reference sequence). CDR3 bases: TGTGCCAGCAGCTTGGCCTGGGGCGGGGGCTCCTACGAGCAGTACTTC. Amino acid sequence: CASSLAWGGGSYEQYF.

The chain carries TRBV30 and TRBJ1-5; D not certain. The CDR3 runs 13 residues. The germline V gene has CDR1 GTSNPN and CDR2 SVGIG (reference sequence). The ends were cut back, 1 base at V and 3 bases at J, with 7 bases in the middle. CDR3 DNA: TGTGCCTGGAGTGGTGGGGACAATCAGCCCCAGCATTTT. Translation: CAWSGGDNQPQHF.

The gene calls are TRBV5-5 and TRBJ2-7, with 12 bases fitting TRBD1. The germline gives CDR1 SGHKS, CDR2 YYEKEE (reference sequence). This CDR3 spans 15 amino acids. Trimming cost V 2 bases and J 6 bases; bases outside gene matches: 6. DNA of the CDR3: TGTGCCAGCAGCTTTCCGGGACAGGGGGCCAGCGAGCAGTACTTC. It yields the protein CASSFPGQGASEQYF.

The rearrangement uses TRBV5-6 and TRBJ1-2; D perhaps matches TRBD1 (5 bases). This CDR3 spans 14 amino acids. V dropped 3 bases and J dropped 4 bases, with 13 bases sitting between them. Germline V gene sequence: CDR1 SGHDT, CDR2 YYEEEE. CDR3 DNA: TGTGCCAGCAGCTCGACTCGCGGGGCCTATGGCTACACCTTC. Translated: CASSSTRGAYGYTF.

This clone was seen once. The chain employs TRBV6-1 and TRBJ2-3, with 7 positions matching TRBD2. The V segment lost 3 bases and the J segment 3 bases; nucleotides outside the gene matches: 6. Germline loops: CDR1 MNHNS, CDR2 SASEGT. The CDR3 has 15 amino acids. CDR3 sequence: CASSDRGGVTDTQYF. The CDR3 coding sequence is TGTGCCAGCAGTGACCGTGGGGGGGTGACAGATACGCAGTATTTT.

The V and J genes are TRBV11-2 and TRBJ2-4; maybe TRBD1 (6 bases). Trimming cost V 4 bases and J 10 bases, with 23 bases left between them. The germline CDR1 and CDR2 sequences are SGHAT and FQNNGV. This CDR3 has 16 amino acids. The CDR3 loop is CASSSLQGSTRGIQYF. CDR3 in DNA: TGTGCCAGCAGCTCCTTGCAGGGATCGACAAGGGGGATTCAGTACTTC.

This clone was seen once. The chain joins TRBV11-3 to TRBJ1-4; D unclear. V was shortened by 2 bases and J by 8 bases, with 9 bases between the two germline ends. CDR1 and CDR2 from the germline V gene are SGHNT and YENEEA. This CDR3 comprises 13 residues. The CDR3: CASSLMSGEKLFF. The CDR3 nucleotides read TGTGCCAGCAGCTTAATGAGCGGGGAAAAACTGTTTTTT.

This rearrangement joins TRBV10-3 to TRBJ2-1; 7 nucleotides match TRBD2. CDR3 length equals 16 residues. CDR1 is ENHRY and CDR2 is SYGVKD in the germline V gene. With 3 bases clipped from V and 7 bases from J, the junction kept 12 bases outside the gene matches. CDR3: CAISDVREGRWNEQFF. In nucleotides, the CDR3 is TGTGCCATCAGTGACGTGAGGGAGGGTAGGTGGAATGAGCAGTTCTTC.

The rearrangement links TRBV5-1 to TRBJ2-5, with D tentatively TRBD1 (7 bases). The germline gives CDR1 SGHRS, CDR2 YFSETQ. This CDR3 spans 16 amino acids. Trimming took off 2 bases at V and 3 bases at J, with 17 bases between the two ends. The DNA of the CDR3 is TGCGCCAGCAGCTTCCAACGTGCAGGGGGGAAAGAGACCCAGTACTTC. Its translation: CASSFQRAGGKETQYF.

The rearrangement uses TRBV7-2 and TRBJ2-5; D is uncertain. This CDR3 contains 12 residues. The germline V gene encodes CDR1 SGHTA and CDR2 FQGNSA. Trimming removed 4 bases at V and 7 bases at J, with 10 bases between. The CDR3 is CASSYSGGTQYF. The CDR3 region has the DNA TGTGCCAGCAGCTACTCAGGCGGGACCCAGTACTTC.

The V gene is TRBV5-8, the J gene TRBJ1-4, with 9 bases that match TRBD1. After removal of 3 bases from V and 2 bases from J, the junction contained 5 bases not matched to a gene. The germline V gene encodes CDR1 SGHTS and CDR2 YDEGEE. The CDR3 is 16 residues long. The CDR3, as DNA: TGTGCCAGCAGCTCGGGACAGGGACCGACTAATGAAAAACTGTTTTTT. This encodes CASSSGQGPTNEKLFF. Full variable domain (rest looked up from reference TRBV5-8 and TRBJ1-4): EAGVTQSPTHLIKTRGQQATLRCSPISGHTSVYWYQQALGLGLQFLLWYDEGEERNRGNFPPRFSGRQFPNYSSELNVNALELEDSALYLCASSSGQGPTNEKLFFGSGTQLSVL.

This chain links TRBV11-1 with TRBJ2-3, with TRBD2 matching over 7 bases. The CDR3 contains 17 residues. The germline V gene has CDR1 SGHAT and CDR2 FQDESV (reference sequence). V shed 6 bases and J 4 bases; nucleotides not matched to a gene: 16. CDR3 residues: CASRTWVRGREADTQYF. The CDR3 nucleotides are TGTGCCAGCAGAACGTGGGTGCGGGGTCGGGAGGCAGATACGCAGTATTTT. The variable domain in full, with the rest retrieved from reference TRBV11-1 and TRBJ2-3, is EAEVAQSPRYKITEKSQAVAFWCDPISGHATLYWYRQILGQGPELLVQFQDESVVDDSQLPKDRFSAERLKGVDSTLKIQPAELGDSAMYLCASRTWVRGREADTQYFGPGTRLTVL.

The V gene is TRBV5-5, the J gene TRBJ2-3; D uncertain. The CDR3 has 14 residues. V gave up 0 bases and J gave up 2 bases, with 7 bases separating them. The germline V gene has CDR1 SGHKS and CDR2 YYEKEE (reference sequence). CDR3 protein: CASSLDRPTDTQYF. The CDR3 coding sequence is TGTGCCAGCAGCTTGGACAGACCCACAGATACGCAGTATTTT.

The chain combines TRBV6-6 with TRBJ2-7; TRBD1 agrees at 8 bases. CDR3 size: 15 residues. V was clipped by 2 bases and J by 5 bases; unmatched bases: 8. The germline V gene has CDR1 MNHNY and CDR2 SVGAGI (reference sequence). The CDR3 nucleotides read TGTGCCAGCAGTTACCATCGGGACAGGCTCAACGAGCAGTACTTC. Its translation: CASSYHRDRLNEQYF.